This T cell receptor (beta chain) was retrieved from a study of T cells in Graves' hyperthyroidism and ophthalmopathy. This clonotype was observed at least ten times. CDR1 is MNHNS, CDR2 SASEGT, per germline. The CDR3 has 14 amino acids. V was pared by 6 bases and J by 6 bases, with 18 bases between. TCR beta CDR3 sequences were amplified from RNA transcripts. TCR CDR3 underwent first-round RT-PCR with the HTBI primer set. Each CDR3 protein gets one entry after TCRdb re-called the multiplex PCR reads with MiXCR. This table holds some 560,000 distinct CDR3 sequences, less than 20% found once. V usage is TRBV6-1 and J usage is TRBJ2-7, with no clear D. The sequenced sample was blood. The TCR comes from a woman younger than 45 with Graves' hyperthyroidism. CDR3 loop: CASRPPVRAREQYF. The DNA of the CDR3 is TGTGCCAGCAGGCCCCCCGTAAGGGCCCGCGAGCAGTACTTC.